This entry lists 10 T cell receptor beta chains sequenced from one sample in a study of identical twins. TCRdb passed the 5' RACE reads through MiXCR, listing each CDR3 protein once. The data show under 300,000 distinct CDR3 sequences, roughly 13% seen once. Sequences were obtained from memory (CD45RO+) T cells sorted from blood. These receptors all stem from a woman under 30 in good health.

This chain uses TRBV5-1 with TRBJ2-3, with 9 bases aligning to TRBD2. V was pared by 2 bases and J by 6 bases, with 7 bases of the junction left unmatched. Per germline, CDR1 SGHRS and CDR2 YFSETQ. This CDR3 spans 15 amino acids. The CDR3 sequence is CASSFQGTSRDTQYF. CDR3 coding DNA: TGCGCCAGCAGCTTTCAGGGGACTAGCAGGGATACGCAGTATTTT.

About this clonotype: Sequence at one end of the junction differs from germline and may be a read error. This chain connects TRBV19 to TRBJ2-1; TRBD2 agrees at 7 bases. In germline, CDR1 is LNHDA, CDR2 SQIVND (reference sequence). The CDR3 runs 14 residues. CDR3 nucleotides: TGTGCCAGTAGTATGGGGGGAGGGAACAATGAGCGGTTCTTC. It codes for CASSMGGGNNERFF. Based on the CDR3 plus reference TRBV19 and TRBJ2-1, the full variable domain is DGGITQSPKYLFRKEGQNVTLSCEQNLNHDAMYWYRQDPGQGLRLIYYSQIVNDFQKGDIAEGYSVSREKKESFPLTVTSAQKNPTAFYLCASSMGGGNNERFFGPGTRLTVL.

This clonotype was recorded many times. V usage is TRBV7-2 and J usage is TRBJ2-1; TRBD2 aligns across 8 bases. The trim removed 0 bases at V and 4 bases at J, leaving 2 bases unmatched. CDR1 SGHTA and CDR2 FQGNSA come from the germline V gene. The CDR3 length is 15 residues. CDR3 amino acids: CASSLAGREYNEQFF. CDR3 nucleotide sequence: TGTGCCAGCAGCTTAGCCGGGAGGGAATACAATGAGCAGTTCTTC.

Only a few counts were recorded for this clonotype. This rearrangement joins TRBV2 to TRBJ2-5, with TRBD1 as a possible D gene (5 bases). Deletions cut 4 bases from V and 4 bases from J, with 7 bases between. Germline loops: CDR1 SNHLY, CDR2 FYNNEI. This CDR3 is 12 amino acids long. In DNA, the CDR3 is TGTGCCAGCAGTGGACAGAGAGAGACCCAGTACTTC. It specifies CASSGQRETQYF.

This clonotype was picked up many times. The chain is built from TRBV12-3 or TRBV12-4 and TRBJ2-7; 8 nucleotides agree with TRBD2. V shed 2 bases and J 7 bases; nucleotides not matched to a gene: 7. The CDR3 runs 14 residues. In DNA form, the CDR3 reads TGTGCCAGCAGTTTAAGGCGGGGGGCCCGGGAGCAGTACTTC. As protein: CASSLRRGAREQYF.

In this sample, this clonotype turned up a few times. The chain has TRBV20-1 and TRBJ2-7, with D possibly TRBD1 on 6 matching bases. The germline V and J ends were trimmed by 1 base and 3 bases, with 10 bases remaining between them. The CDR3 length is 13 residues. In germline, CDR1 is DFQATT, CDR2 SNEGSKA (reference sequence). In nucleotides, the CDR3 is TGCAGTGCTAGAGCCCTGGACAGCTACGAGCAGTACTTC. This sequence encodes CSARALDSYEQYF.

This clonotype turned up a few times. The V gene is TRBV27, the J gene TRBJ2-2; weak D call: TRBD2 (6 bases). Per germline, CDR1 MNHEY and CDR2 SMNVEV (reference sequence). V lost 3 bases and J 7 bases, leaving 9 bases between the germline ends. CDR3 length: 13 amino acids. In DNA, the CDR3 is TGTGCCAGCAGTTTTGTAGCGGTCGGGGAGCTGTTTTTT. The encoded protein is CASSFVAVGELFF.

The gene calls are TRBV5-1 and TRBJ2-3; 11 nucleotides match TRBD2. V trimming: 4 bases; J trimming: 5 bases; junction bases outside the gene matches: 9. The germline V gene has CDR1 SGHRS and CDR2 YFSETQ. The CDR3 runs to 16 residues. CDR3: CASSPVSGGAEDTQYF. The CDR3 DNA is TGCGCCAGCAGCCCGGTTAGCGGGGGGGCGGAAGATACGCAGTATTTT.

The V call is TRBV27, the J call TRBJ2-5, with a weak D call TRBD2 (5 bases). V dropped 3 bases and J dropped 5 bases, with 10 bases sitting between them. The CDR3 consists of 13 residues. CDR1 and CDR2 from the germline V gene are MNHEY and SMNVEV (reference sequence). CDR3 DNA sequence: TGTGCCAGCAGTTTTCGGGGTCTGGAGACCCAGTACTTC. It is translated as CASSFRGLETQYF.

In its sample, this clonotype was seen a few times. The gene calls are TRBV18 and TRBJ2-1; 7 nucleotides match TRBD2. The CDR3 has 14 residues. The V gene end was trimmed by 5 bases and the J gene end by 2 bases; junction bases not matched to a gene: 3. CDR1 and CDR2 from the germline V gene are KGHSH and LQKENI. CDR3 in amino acids: CASSKSGTYNEQFF. DNA for the CDR3: TGTGCCAGCTCAAAGAGCGGGACCTACAATGAGCAGTTCTTC. The variable domain in full, with the rest retrieved from reference TRBV18 and TRBJ2-1, is NAGVMQNPRHLVRRRGQEARLRCSPMKGHSHVYWYRQLPEEGLKFMVYLQKENIIDESGMPKERFSAEFPKEGPSILRIQQVVRGDSAAYFCASSKSGTYNEQFFGPGTRLTVL.